Following are 23 T cell receptor beta chains from one sample sequenced in a study of blood T cell repertoires in COVID-19. The protocol was immunoSEQ multiplex PCR, while the TCRdb copy is restricted to in-frame clones and leaves out a portion. The sample has some 130,000 clones; more than 75% are singletons. Sequenced material: peripheral blood. The receptor set was obtained from a woman in her 70s with COVID-19, enrolled during active disease.

The chain has TRBV6-1 and TRBJ1-2, with 9 bases that match TRBD1. CDR1 is MNHNS and CDR2 is SASEGT in the germline V gene. Germline trimming cut 3 bases from V and 12 bases from J; bases unmatched to any gene: 11. The length of the CDR3 is 14 residues. The CDR3 reads CASSEESDRGINTF. The CDR3 coding sequence is TGTGCCAGCAGTGAGGAGTCTGACAGGGGGATCAACACCTTC.

The sample holds a few counts of this clone. The rearrangement uses TRBV28 and TRBJ2-7; D is undetermined. V lost 5 bases, J lost 0 bases, and 11 bases lay in between. CDR1 is MDHEN and CDR2 is SYDVKM in the germline V gene. This CDR3 has 14 amino acids. CDR3 amino acids: CASSRPGPSYEQYF. The CDR3 nucleotides read TGTGCCAGCAGTCGGCCGGGTCCCTCCTACGAGCAGTACTTC.

V usage is TRBV5-8 and J usage is TRBJ2-1, with 7 bases that match TRBD1. V lost 4 bases and J lost 2; bases outside the gene matches: 6. The CDR3 extends over 15 amino acids. Germline loops: CDR1 SGHTS, CDR2 YDEGEE. The CDR3 nucleotides are TGTGCCAGCAGCCCGACAGGGTATACCTACAATGAGCAGTTCTTC. Its translation: CASSPTGYTYNEQFF.

The chain links TRBV19 to TRBJ2-7, with 9 bases lining up with TRBD1. Germline loops: CDR1 LNHDA, CDR2 SQIVND (reference sequence). V lost 6 bases to trimming and J lost 2 bases; unmatched junction nucleotides: 5. This CDR3 comprises 14 residues. The CDR3 DNA follows: TGTGCCAGTAGGACCCGGGACAGGGCCTACGAGCAGTACTTC. Residues: CASRTRDRAYEQYF.

This clone was seen a single time. The same CDR3 also results from other DNA sequences found in this sample. V usage is TRBV12-3 or TRBV12-4 and J usage is TRBJ1-5, with a weak D call TRBD1 (5 bases). CDR3 length equals 13 residues. With 3 bases removed from V and 5 bases from J, the gap between germline ends came to 8 bases. CDR3 protein: CASSLGRDQPQHF. The DNA for the CDR3 is TGTGCCAGCAGTTTGGGCAGGGATCAGCCCCAGCATTTT.

The V call is TRBV7-9, the J call TRBJ2-7; 7 bases align to TRBD1. This CDR3 comprises 15 residues. Trimming cost V 3 bases and J 3 bases; bases outside gene matches: 8. CDR1 SEHNR and CDR2 FQNEAQ come from the germline V gene (reference sequence). CDR3 sequence (DNA): TGTGCCAGCAGCTTGGGCCCTGACAGGGTCTACGAGCAGTACTTC. This encodes CASSLGPDRVYEQYF. Supplemented by reference TRBV7-9 and TRBJ2-7, the full variable domain reads DTGVSQNPRHKITKRGQNVTFRCDPISEHNRLYWYRQTLGQGPEFLTYFQNEAQLEKSRLLSDRFSAERPKGSFSTLEIQRTEQGDSAMYLCASSLGPDRVYEQYFGPGTRLTVT.

The chain employs TRBV2 and TRBJ1-2; 8 nucleotides agree with TRBD1. Germline values: CDR1 SNHLY, CDR2 FYNNEI. The V segment lost 6 bases and the J segment 7 bases; nucleotides outside the gene matches: 7. The CDR3 length is 13 residues. Written as DNA, the CDR3 is TGTGCCAGCAGACCGGGACAGGCGGTTGGCTACACCTTC. This translates into CASRPGQAVGYTF.

This clone was observed a single time. J is TRBJ1-3 and V is TRBV29-1; D remains ambiguous. The germline V and J ends were trimmed by 0 bases and 8 bases, with 11 bases remaining between them. The CDR3 consists of 13 residues. Germline CDR1 SQVTM, CDR2 ANQGSEA. The CDR3 region is CSVEEGARDTIYF. CDR3 nucleotide sequence: TGCAGCGTTGAAGAAGGAGCGAGGGACACCATATATTTT.

This clone was picked up one time. The chain has TRBV7-9 and TRBJ2-5; tentative D call: TRBD2 (6 bases). Germline lookup yields CDR1 SEHNR and CDR2 FQNEAQ (reference sequence). The CDR3 contains 16 residues. Trimming cost V 3 bases and J 1 base, with 15 bases left between them. CDR3 sequence: CASSFGGEPLQETQYF. In nucleotides, the CDR3 is TGTGCCAGCAGCTTTGGAGGGGAACCACTCCAAGAGACCCAGTACTTC.

Details on this clone: Other DNA sequences in this specimen translate into the identical CDR3. The chain recombines TRBV7-9 with TRBJ2-3, with 11 bases fitting TRBD2. The CDR3 totals 17 residues. Germline lookup yields CDR1 SEHNR and CDR2 FQNEAQ (reference sequence). V shed 5 bases, J shed 2 bases, and the junction held 9 bases outside the gene matches. The CDR3 DNA follows: TGTGCCAGCAGCCCGCGGAGACTAGCGGGGTACACAGATACGCAGTATTTT. It yields the protein CASSPRRLAGYTDTQYF.

There are many counts of this clone. V and J are TRBV19 and TRBJ2-2; D is uncertain. V dropped 8 bases and J dropped 5 bases, with 15 bases sitting between them. CDR1 is LNHDA, CDR2 SQIVND, per germline (reference sequence). This CDR3 has 14 residues. The CDR3 sequence: CASLQIWPTGELFF. The CDR3 coding sequence is TGTGCCAGTTTGCAAATTTGGCCAACCGGGGAGCTGTTTTTT.

The rearrangement joins TRBV10-2 to TRBJ2-1, with unresolved D. V gave up 0 bases and J gave up 5 bases, with 8 bases separating them. Germline CDR1 is WSHSY and CDR2 is SAAADI. The CDR3 loop spans 14 amino acids. In DNA, the CDR3 is TGCGCCAGCAGTGAGTCCCCCCAGAACAATGAGCAGTTCTTC. It translates to CASSESPQNNEQFF.

J is TRBJ1-2 and V is TRBV24-1; D perhaps matches TRBD1 (6 bases). The V gene lost 9 bases and the J gene lost 10 bases, with 17 bases spanning the gap. Germline loops: CDR1 KGHDR, CDR2 SFDVKD. The CDR3 runs 12 residues. CDR3: CATAAGVSNYTF. DNA of the CDR3: TGTGCCACCGCGGCAGGGGTATCGAACTACACCTTC.

The chain links TRBV13 to TRBJ2-1; 11 bases agree with TRBD1. CDR3 length: 14 residues. CDR1 is PRHDT and CDR2 is FYEKMQ in the germline V gene (reference sequence). V dropped 5 bases and J dropped 9; count of bases not matched to a gene: 6. The CDR3 region has the DNA TGTGCCAGCAGCCCCAGGACAGGGGGCTTTGAGCAGTTCTTC. Its protein is CASSPRTGGFEQFF.

This sequence joins TRBV19 and TRBJ1-1; perhaps TRBD1 as D (5 bases). Per germline, CDR1 LNHDA and CDR2 SQIVND (reference sequence). This CDR3 is 14 amino acids long. Trimming pared 2 bases from V and 4 bases from J, leaving 11 bases between. Written as DNA, the CDR3 is TGTGCCAGTAGTATAACCGGGGGGGGCACTGAAGCTTTCTTT. Its translation: CASSITGGGTEAFF.

This chain connects TRBV6-5 to TRBJ1-3; possibly TRBD1 for D (5 bases). Germline V gene sequence: CDR1 MNHEY, CDR2 SVGAGI. Trimming stripped 7 bases from V and 3 bases from J, with 13 bases between. The CDR3 runs to 14 residues. The chain's CDR3 is CASKEGAIGNTIYF. In nucleotides, the CDR3 is TGTGCCAGCAAGGAAGGGGCGATTGGAAACACCATATATTTT.

The chain links TRBV5-5 to TRBJ1-2, with TRBD1 as a possible D gene (6 bases). Germline V lookup: CDR1 SGHKS, CDR2 YYEKEE (reference sequence). The V end lost 0 bases, the J end lost 4 bases, and 10 bases lay between the germline ends. This CDR3 has 14 residues. In DNA form, the CDR3 reads TGTGCCAGCAGCTTGGAGGGGGAACCCTATGGCTACACCTTC. This gives the protein CASSLEGEPYGYTF.

The table lists this clone with a count of one. The CDR3 DNA sequence: TGTGCCAGCAGTTTATCACTAAGGGGTGAGACGCAGTATTTT. Amino acid sequence: CASSLSLRGETQYF. V gene TRBV27 combines with J gene TRBJ2-3; D is possibly TRBD1 (5 bases). V was trimmed by 0 bases and J by 9 bases, leaving 13 bases between them. CDR1 and CDR2 (germline): MNHEY, SMNVEV (reference sequence). The CDR3 covers 14 residues.

The chain links TRBV5-1 to TRBJ1-1; 7 bases align to TRBD1. Trimming at V came to 4 bases and at J to 0 bases, leaving 12 bases not matched to a gene. The CDR3 has 17 residues. CDR1 SGHRS and CDR2 YFSETQ come from the germline V gene. CDR3 loop: CASSLRQGSTMNTEAFF. As DNA, the CDR3 is TGCGCCAGCAGCCTGCGACAGGGTAGCACGATGAACACTGAAGCTTTCTTT.

This clone was seen only once. V is TRBV16 and J is TRBJ1-4, with TRBD1 as a possible D gene (6 bases). With 4 bases removed from V and 7 bases from J, the gap between germline ends came to 10 bases. The CDR3 is made up of 13 amino acids. The V gene's germline CDR1 is KGHSY and CDR2 FQNENV. The DNA for the CDR3 is TGTGCCAGCAGCCGGCAGGGGAGTGAAAAACTGTTTTTT. Protein: CASSRQGSEKLFF.

This sequence joins TRBV6-5 and TRBJ1-1; TRBD1 agrees at 7 bases. This CDR3 comprises 15 residues. J lost 3 bases, V lost 0 bases, and 4 bases had no gene match. Germline values: CDR1 MNHEY, CDR2 SVGAGI. The CDR3 region has the DNA TGTGCCAGCAGTTACTCAGACAGGGTGGACACTGAAGCTTTCTTT. As protein: CASSYSDRVDTEAFF.

This chain connects TRBV6-5 to TRBJ2-1, with TRBD2 matching 12 bases. Germline V lookup: CDR1 MNHEY, CDR2 SVGAGI. The CDR3 covers 15 residues. The V and J ends lost 6 bases and 9 bases, in that order; junction bases with no gene match: 9. The CDR3 protein is CASSASSGGASEQFF. The CDR3 coding sequence is TGTGCCAGCAGCGCTTCTAGCGGGGGGGCCTCTGAGCAGTTCTTC.

The chain combines TRBV6-4 with TRBJ2-7; 7 positions match TRBD2. The CDR3 is made up of 15 amino acids. V shed 6 bases, J shed 6 bases, and the junction held 14 bases outside the gene matches. Germline loops: CDR1 MRHNA, CDR2 SNTAGT. The CDR3 sequence is CASSEPGRGEAEQYF. Here the CDR3 DNA reads TGTGCCAGCAGCGAGCCGGGACGGGGGGAGGCCGAGCAGTACTTC.